Each of the 14 T cell receptor beta chains below was sequenced from the same sample in a study of T-cell reconstitution after alpha-beta-depleted transplantation in children. The authors prepared the TCRbeta library with unique molecular identifiers. TCRdb fed the PCR reads into MiXCR, producing one record per CDR3 protein. The table records approximately 1,000,000 distinct CDR3 sequences, about 29% of them present only once. Sequencing was performed on PBMCs, mostly from graft donor cells, taken 360 days after TCRalphabeta/CD19-depleted stem cell transplant. Every receptor here comes from a boy under two years old who had a stem cell transplant for SCID, so the T cells may come from the graft donor.

This clonotype was recorded many times. The chain joins TRBV4-2 to TRBJ2-5, with D uncertain. This CDR3 comprises 16 residues. The V gene lost 0 bases and the J gene lost 3 bases, with 14 bases spanning the gap. The V gene's germline CDR1 is LGHNA and CDR2 YNFKEQ. CDR3 nucleotide sequence: TGTGCCAGCAGCCAAGAAAAGCTATTTCCCAAAGAGACCCAGTACTTC. Protein product: CASSQEKLFPKETQYF.

The gene calls are TRBV2 and TRBJ2-2, with 7 bases identical to TRBD1. V dropped 3 bases and J dropped 3; count of bases not matched to a gene: 4. The CDR3 runs to 15 residues. CDR1 and CDR2 (germline): SNHLY, FYNNEI. CDR3 sequence: CASSETGKDTGELFF. CDR3 bases: TGTGCCAGCAGTGAGACAGGGAAGGACACCGGGGAGCTGTTTTTT.

The chain links TRBV6-1 to TRBJ2-1; TRBD2 agrees at 7 bases. V lost 4 bases, J lost 7 bases, and 19 bases stayed unmatched. The length of the CDR3 is 18 residues. Germline-derived CDR1 and CDR2 are MNHNS and SASEGT. CDR3 sequence: CASSARRVAGLLVNEQFF. CDR3 DNA: TGTGCCAGCAGTGCAAGACGGGTAGCGGGTCTTTTGGTGAATGAGCAGTTCTTC.

Many counts were recorded for this clonotype. This rearrangement joins TRBV3-1 to TRBJ2-2, with D hard to call. The CDR3 is 13 amino acids. V lost 1 base and J lost 3, with 3 bases in between. Germline V gene data show CDR1 as LGHDT and CDR2 as YNNKEL (reference sequence). CDR3 sequence: CASSQVDTGELFF. CDR3 nucleotides: TGTGCCAGCAGCCAAGTAGACACCGGGGAGCTGTTTTTT.

This chain joins TRBV5-6 and TRBJ1-5, with 8 bases matching TRBD1. Trimming cost V 0 bases and J 1 base; bases outside gene matches: 3. CDR1 and CDR2 (germline): SGHDT, YYEEEE. The CDR3 spans 16 residues. As DNA, the CDR3 is TGTGCCAGCAGCTTGGGGACAGGGACGAGCAATCAGCCCCAGCATTTT. Its translation: CASSLGTGTSNQPQHF.

The chain uses TRBV7-9 and TRBJ1-1; D call uncertain. This CDR3 region has 13 residues. V was trimmed by 0 bases and J by 6 bases, leaving 8 bases between them. Per germline, CDR1 SEHNR and CDR2 FQNEAQ (reference sequence). This CDR3 is CASSLAITAEAFF. The CDR3 DNA reads as TGTGCCAGCAGCTTAGCTATTACCGCTGAAGCTTTCTTT.

This clonotype was seen once. The chain joins TRBV15 to TRBJ2-3; D possibly corresponds to TRBD2 (6 bases). The CDR3 is 13 amino acids. Germline CDR1 reads LNHNV; CDR2 reads YYDKDF (reference sequence). V shed 8 bases and J shed 5 bases, with 14 bases lying between them. As DNA, the CDR3 is TGTGCCACCGGACCCCGACTAGGAGATACGCAGTATTTT. Its protein is CATGPRLGDTQYF. The whole variable domain, remainder taken from reference TRBV15 and TRBJ2-3, is DAMVIQNPRYQVTQFGKPVTLSCSQTLNHNVMYWYQQKSSQAPKLLFHYYDKDFNNEADTPDNFQSRRPNTSFCFLDIRSPGLGDTAMYLCATGPRLGDTQYFGPGTRLTVL.

This clonotype has only a few counts. Here the CDR3 DNA reads TGTGCCAGCAGCCTGTGGGGACTAGCGGGTTCTAGTAGAGATACGCAGTATTTT. Protein sequence: CASSLWGLAGSSRDTQYF. V usage is TRBV12-3 or TRBV12-4 and J usage is TRBJ2-3; TRBD2 matches at 12 bases. The CDR3 is 18 residues long. V lost 6 bases and J lost 5; bases outside the gene matches: 15.

This clonotype was observed a few times. Here the CDR3 reads CASRPLAGKVNEQFF. CDR3 nucleotide sequence: TGTGCCAGCAGGCCACTAGCGGGTAAAGTCAATGAGCAGTTCTTC. The chain combines TRBV2 with TRBJ2-1; 9 nucleotides agree with TRBD2. The germline CDR1 and CDR2 sequences are SNHLY and FYNNEI. J gave up 6 bases and V 6 bases, and 9 bases lay outside the gene matches. The CDR3 totals 15 residues.

The chain employs TRBV9 and TRBJ2-7; D is possibly TRBD1 (5 bases). CDR3 size: 12 residues. Trimming pared 2 bases from V and 6 bases from J, leaving 9 bases between. Germline V gives CDR1 SGDLS, CDR2 YYNGEE. CDR3: CASSVEGVEQYF. DNA for the CDR3: TGTGCCAGCAGCGTGGAAGGGGTCGAGCAGTACTTC.

The J gene is TRBJ2-7, the V gene TRBV20-1, with a weak D call TRBD2 (5 bases). Looked up from germline, CDR1 is DFQATT and CDR2 is SNEGSKA (reference sequence). The CDR3 consists of 13 residues. V lost 4 bases, J lost 2 bases, and 12 bases lay in between. The CDR3 DNA follows: TGCAGTGCTACCGGTGGGAGCCCCTACGAGCAGTACTTC. Protein: CSATGGSPYEQYF.

The V gene is TRBV7-8, the J gene TRBJ1-5; weak D call: TRBD1 (6 bases). CDR3 length: 17 residues. Trimming shortened V by 5 bases and J by 2 bases, and 19 bases separated the two germline ends. Germline lookup yields CDR1 SGHVS and CDR2 FQNEAQ. CDR3 bases: TGTGCCAGCAGCCGGACTACAGGGACGGGAGGCAATCAGCCCCAGCATTTT. Amino acid sequence: CASSRTTGTGGNQPQHF.

This clonotype has only a few counts. This chain joins TRBV4-1 and TRBJ1-5; 8 bases match TRBD1. Germline loops: CDR1 MGHRA, CDR2 YSYEKL. V lost 6 bases to trimming and J lost 7 bases; unmatched junction nucleotides: 5. The CDR3 has 13 amino acids. CDR3 in amino acids: CASSWDRSQPQHF. In DNA, the CDR3 is TGCGCCAGCAGTTGGGACAGGTCCCAGCCCCAGCATTTT.

The chain uses TRBV5-1 and TRBJ2-7, with D tentatively TRBD2 (5 bases). The V end was cut by 3 bases, the J end by 1 base, with 17 bases between. The V gene's germline CDR1 is SGHRS and CDR2 YFSETQ. The length of the CDR3 is 16 residues. For the CDR3, the DNA is TGCGCCAGCAGCTCCGGACTCCTCCCTCGTTCCTACGAGCAGTACTTC. Protein sequence: CASSSGLLPRSYEQYF.